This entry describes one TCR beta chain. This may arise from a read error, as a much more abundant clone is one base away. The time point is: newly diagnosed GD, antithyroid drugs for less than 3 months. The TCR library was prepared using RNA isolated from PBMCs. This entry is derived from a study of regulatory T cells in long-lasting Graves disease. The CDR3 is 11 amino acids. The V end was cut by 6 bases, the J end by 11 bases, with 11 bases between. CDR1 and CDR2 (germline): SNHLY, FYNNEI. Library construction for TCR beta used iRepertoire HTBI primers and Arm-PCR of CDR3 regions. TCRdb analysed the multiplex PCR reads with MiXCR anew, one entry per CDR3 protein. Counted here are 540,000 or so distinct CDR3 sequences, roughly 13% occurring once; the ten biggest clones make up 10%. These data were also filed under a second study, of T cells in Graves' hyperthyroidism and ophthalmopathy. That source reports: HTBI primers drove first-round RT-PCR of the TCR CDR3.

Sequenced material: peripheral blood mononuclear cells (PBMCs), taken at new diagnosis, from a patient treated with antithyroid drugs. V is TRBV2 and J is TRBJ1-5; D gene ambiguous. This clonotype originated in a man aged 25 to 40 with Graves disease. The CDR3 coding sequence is TGTGCCAGCAGGAGGACCCGGTCCCAGCATTTT. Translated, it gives CASRRTRSQHF.